One and the same sample provided the 10 T cell receptor beta chains below, sequenced in a study of Graves' ophthalmopathy and Graves' hyperthyroidism (dated by TCRdb to 2017 to 2018). Sequencing relied on an Illumina HiSeq 2000. For repertoire sequencing, TCR beta CDR3 regions were amplified from RNA transcripts. A first-round RT-PCR used HTBI primers with the Qiagen OneStep RT-PCR kit, followed by a second-round multiplex PCR, size selection and purification. TCRdb ran its own pipeline on the public reads, namely fastp trimming at Q25 and MiXCR clone calling, and kept in-frame beta chains. Entries that share a CDR3 protein sequence are merged under the most common genes and DNA. The sample profile shows 740,000 or so distinct CDR3 sequences; roughly two fifths of them were found once. The ten largest clones take up roughly 46% of the sample. The specimen was peripheral blood. These receptors were taken from an adult man with Graves' ophthalmopathy.

This clonotype was seen more than once but under ten times. The chain recombines TRBV9 with TRBJ2-7, with 7 bases identical to TRBD1. Looked up from germline, CDR1 is SGDLS and CDR2 is YYNGEE. The CDR3 extends over 16 amino acids. V lost 3 bases to trimming and J lost 6 bases; unmatched junction nucleotides: 15. The DNA of the CDR3 is TGTGCCAGCAGCGAGGGGGCAGGGAGAGCATATAGCGAGCAGTACTTC. As protein: CASSEGAGRAYSEQYF. Using reference TRBV9 and TRBJ2-7 for the parts outside the CDR3, the full variable domain is DSGVTQTPKHLITATGQRVTLRCSPRSGDLSVYWYQQSLDQGLQFLIQYYNGEERAKGNILERFSAQQFPDLHSELNLSSLELGDSALYFCASSEGAGRAYSEQYFGPGTRLTVT.

This clonotype was detected a few times. This chain joins TRBV11-1 and TRBJ2-7; TRBD1 is a possible D gene (5 bases). Germline CDR1 and CDR2: SGHAT and FQDESV (reference sequence). Trimming took off 5 bases at V and 7 bases at J, with 12 bases between the two ends. This CDR3 contains 12 residues. CDR3: CASSAQGEEQYF. The CDR3 DNA reads as TGTGCCAGCAGCGCGCAAGGGGAAGAGCAGTACTTC.

This clonotype has just a few counts. The gene calls are TRBV20-1 and TRBJ1-1; D not certain. Germline CDR1 is DFQATT and CDR2 is SNEGSKA (reference sequence). The CDR3 runs 14 residues. Trimming left V 0 bases short and J 5 bases short, with 13 bases between. The CDR3 protein is CSAREDEVNTEAFF. CDR3 DNA sequence: TGCAGTGCTAGAGAGGACGAGGTAAATACTGAAGCTTTCTTT.

This clonotype showed up just a few times. The CDR3 DNA reads as TGTGCCAGCAGTTACTCGGGGTCTAGCGGGAGGTACGAGCAGTACTTC. The encoded protein is CASSYSGSSGRYEQYF. The V and J genes are TRBV2 and TRBJ2-7; TRBD2 agrees at 11 bases. In germline, CDR1 is SNHLY, CDR2 FYNNEI. With V trimmed by 5 bases and J by 4 bases, 10 bases remained unmatched. This CDR3 is 16 amino acids long.

This clonotype was observed a few times. V usage is TRBV7-2 and J usage is TRBJ1-1, with D perhaps TRBD1 (5 bases). Germline V lookup: CDR1 SGHTA, CDR2 FQGNSA. The CDR3 extends over 13 amino acids. The ends were cut back, 7 bases at V and 0 bases at J, with 9 bases in the middle. CDR3 coding DNA: TGTGCCAGCACCGGGGGGGTGAACACTGAAGCTTTCTTT. This gives the protein CASTGGVNTEAFF.

This clonotype was counted between two and nine times. This CDR3 reads CASSRAGQRNTEAFF. Here the CDR3 DNA reads TGTGCCAGCAGCCGTGCAGGACAGAGGAACACTGAAGCTTTCTTT. V usage is TRBV4-2 and J usage is TRBJ1-1, with D perhaps TRBD1 (6 bases). The CDR3 is 15 residues long. Trimming removed 4 bases at V and 1 base at J, with 13 bases between. Per the germline V gene, CDR1 is LGHNA and CDR2 is YNFKEQ.

This clonotype has at least ten counts. Written as DNA, the CDR3 is TGTGCCAGTAGTGGGCGAGGCAGGGGACATCAGCCCCAGCATTTT. Residues: CASSGRGRGHQPQHF. This chain links TRBV19 with TRBJ1-5; maybe TRBD1 (6 bases). Trimming took off 5 bases at V and 5 bases at J, with 16 bases between the two ends. From germline, CDR1 is LNHDA and CDR2 SQIVND (reference sequence). This CDR3 is built from 15 residues.

V usage is TRBV11-2 and J usage is TRBJ2-2; the match to TRBD2 covers 8 bases. This CDR3 has 15 amino acids. J was trimmed by 5 bases and V by 1 base; bases with no gene match: 3. Per germline, CDR1 SGHAT and CDR2 FQNNGV. The CDR3 DNA reads as TGTGCCAGCAGCTTAGTGGCTAGCGGGACCGGGGAGCTGTTTTTT. Translating it yields CASSLVASGTGELFF.

This clonotype came up many times. The chain combines TRBV9 with TRBJ1-2, with a tentative D call TRBD1 (6 bases). The CDR3 runs 14 residues. V was cut by 4 bases and J by 3 bases, with 13 bases left in between. Germline CDR1 and CDR2: SGDLS and YYNGEE. The CDR3 sequence is CASSNLQGYYGYTF. The CDR3 region has the DNA TGTGCCAGCAGCAACCTACAGGGTTACTATGGCTACACCTTC.

Only a few counts were recorded for this clonotype. The chain uses TRBV3-1 and TRBJ1-1, with D hard to call. The germline V gene encodes CDR1 LGHDT and CDR2 YNNKEL (reference sequence). V lost 4 bases, J lost 5 bases, and 14 bases lay in between. This CDR3 is 14 amino acids long. For the CDR3, the DNA is TGTGCCAGCAGCCTGAAGGGAGGGAAGACTGAAGCTTTCTTT. Amino acid sequence: CASSLKGGKTEAFF.